Sequencing of this T cell receptor (gamma chain) was carried out in a study of γδ T cells in repeated Plasmodium falciparum infection. Turning to the study itself: The natural-infection arm compared Malian children under seasonal malaria with matched Australian children. Four controlled malaria infections with P. falciparum NF54 spanned roughly 640 days. Study results and limitations: In Vdelta2-negative, largely Vdelta1+, gammadelta repertoires, repeated controlled infections appeared to drive clonal selection waves.

Both TRG and TRD chains were sequenced from each sorted sample. TCRdb re-processed the multiplex PCR reads via CATT. This sample has 20,000 to 30,000 gamma-chain clones, with 2.5% to 3.5% found just once. Details on this clone: Its specificity is unknown. A read error may be the cause here, since a much bigger clone is one base away. Because the CDR3's place on the DNA is in doubt, the DNA is left out and the CDR3 is given as listed by TCRdb.

The germline CDR1 and CDR2 sequences are GITISATS and ISYDGTV (reference sequence). The CDR3 spans 32 amino acids, including both terminal residues. Bulk repertoires came from Vgamma9/Vdelta2+ or Vdelta2-negative gammadelta T cells flow-sorted from PBMC. The clonotype originates from a pool of human donors (malaria-infected and uninfected, not separated). Sequencing used gamma-delta T cells from blood. For the V gene the call is TRGV9; the J gene has no call. The CDR3 loop is CALWESLIIIRNSLAVEQHLLSQVSIGRIQHF.